The 21 T cell receptor beta chains reported below all come from one sample, sequenced in a study of blood T cell repertoires in COVID-19. Data came from immunoSEQ multiplex PCR; TCRdb stores just in-frame clones and leaves some out. The sample contains approximately 91,000 clones, roughly 80% of which appear only once. The sample taken for sequencing was peripheral blood. All receptors derive from a human donor in a cohort sampled during active COVID-19.

The chain is built from TRBV19 and TRBJ2-7; the match to TRBD2 covers 8 bases. This CDR3 contains 15 residues. Trimming at V came to 3 bases and at J to 3 bases, leaving 7 bases not matched to a gene. CDR1 LNHDA and CDR2 SQIVND come from the germline V gene (reference sequence). CDR3 loop: CASSITGGPIYEQYF. In DNA, the CDR3 is TGTGCCAGTAGTATTACGGGGGGGCCGATCTACGAGCAGTACTTC.

The V and J genes are TRBV27 and TRBJ1-1; 10 nucleotides line up with TRBD1. V lost 4 bases, J lost 3 bases, and 5 bases stayed unmatched. In germline, CDR1 is MNHEY, CDR2 SMNVEV (reference sequence). The CDR3 consists of 15 residues. Written as DNA, the CDR3 is TGTGCCAGCAGTTCGACAGGGGGCGGGCACACTGAAGCTTTCTTT. It translates to CASSSTGGGHTEAFF.

The gene calls are TRBV6-5 and TRBJ2-6; TRBD1 agrees at 8 bases. CDR1 MNHEY and CDR2 SVGAGI come from the germline V gene. V dropped 7 bases and J dropped 2; count of bases not matched to a gene: 4. CDR3 length: 15 residues. DNA of the CDR3: TGTGCCAGCAAACCACAGGGGGCTGGGGCCAACGTCCTGACTTTC. Amino acid sequence: CASKPQGAGANVLTF.

This chain links TRBV24-1 with TRBJ2-2; 9 bases map to TRBD2. J was trimmed by 5 bases and V by 1 base; bases with no gene match: 10. The CDR3 contains 18 residues. Per the germline V gene, CDR1 is KGHDR and CDR2 is SFDVKD. This CDR3 is CATSDLRWREGETGELFF. CDR3 nucleotides: TGTGCCACCAGTGATTTAAGATGGCGGGAGGGTGAGACCGGGGAGCTGTTTTTT.

This chain links TRBV3-1 (or the pseudogene TRBV3-2) with TRBJ2-7; TRBD1 aligns across 7 bases. The CDR3 totals 14 residues. J lost 4 bases, V lost 3 bases, and 6 bases had no gene match. Germline lookup yields CDR1 LGHDT and CDR2 YNNKEL (reference sequence). CDR3 DNA: TGTGCCAGCAGCCATAGACAGGGAAGATACGAGCAGTACTTC. Amino acid sequence: CASSHRQGRYEQYF.

This clone was detected a few times. A junction boundary mismatches the germline segment, possibly from a read error. The genes are TRBV20-1 and TRBJ2-1; D gene unclear. This CDR3 contains 10 residues. Looked up from germline, CDR1 is DFQATT and CDR2 is SNEGSKA (reference sequence). The CDR3 region has the DNA TGCAGTGCATCCTCCAATGAGCAGTTCTTC. This sequence encodes CSASSNEQFF.

This rearrangement joins TRBV29-1 to TRBJ2-7, with 9 bases lining up with TRBD1. The junction had 3 bases not matched to a gene; V was cut back by 6 bases and J by 0 bases. Germline CDR1 and CDR2: SQVTM and ANQGSEA. The CDR3 contains 13 residues. CDR3 nucleotides: TGCAGCGTGACAGGGGGGAGCTCCTACGAGCAGTACTTC. Residues: CSVTGGSSYEQYF.

The chain uses TRBV5-1 and TRBJ2-7; D possibly corresponds to TRBD2 (6 bases). V lost 2 bases to trimming and J lost 7 bases, with 16 bases between them. Germline CDR1 SGHRS, CDR2 YFSETQ. CDR3 size: 14 residues. CDR3 residues: CASSFWTTGGEQYF. CDR3 in DNA: TGCGCCAGCAGCTTTTGGACTACCGGAGGTGAGCAGTACTTC.

The V and J genes are TRBV14 and TRBJ1-4; D uncertain. The CDR3 extends over 16 amino acids. V was pared by 0 bases and J by 5 bases, with 13 bases between. Germline loops: CDR1 SGHDN, CDR2 FVKESK. DNA of the CDR3: TGTGCCAGCAGCCAAGAGTCGGGGTTTTTCAATGAAAAACTGTTTTTT. It encodes CASSQESGFFNEKLFF.

The J gene is TRBJ2-6, the V gene TRBV20-1; 7 bases match TRBD2. This CDR3 region has 15 residues. V shed 3 bases and J 4 bases; nucleotides not matched to a gene: 6. CDR1 and CDR2 from the germline V gene are DFQATT and SNEGSKA (reference sequence). Here the CDR3 reads CSASPRGSGANVLTF. CDR3 in DNA: TGCAGTGCTAGTCCGCGGGGGTCAGGGGCCAACGTCCTGACTTTC.

The rearrangement joins TRBV28 to TRBJ2-1; D is uncertain. V was trimmed by 7 bases and J by 3 bases, leaving 13 bases between them. CDR3 size: 14 residues. Germline-derived CDR1 and CDR2 are MDHEN and SYDVKM. As DNA, the CDR3 is TGTGCCAGCACGTCGATGCGGCGCTACAATGAGCAGTTCTTC. Protein: CASTSMRRYNEQFF.

This chain uses TRBV30 with TRBJ1-6; 7 nucleotides align to TRBD1. Germline assignment: CDR1 GTSNPN and CDR2 SVGIG (reference sequence). There are 15 residues in the CDR3. After removal of 4 bases from V and 7 bases from J, the junction contained 10 bases not matched to a gene. The CDR3 DNA reads TGTGCCTGGAAGCCCACCGGGACAGAAAATTCACCCCTCCACTTT. This encodes CAWKPTGTENSPLHF. The full variable domain, its missing parts supplied by reference TRBV30 and TRBJ1-6, is SQTIHQWPATLVQPVGSPLSLECTVEGTSNPNLYWYRQAAGRGLQLLFYSVGIGQISSEVPQNLSASRPQDRQFILSSKKLLLSDSGFYLCAWKPTGTENSPLHFGNGTRLTVT.

The chain links TRBV5-1 to TRBJ2-6; D ambiguous. CDR1 is SGHRS and CDR2 is YFSETQ in the germline V gene. V was cut by 2 bases and J by 4 bases, with 13 bases left in between. This CDR3 region has 16 residues. CDR3 sequence reads: CASSLVGSIGANVLTF. CDR3 DNA: TGCGCCAGCAGCTTAGTCGGTTCGATCGGGGCCAACGTCCTGACTTTC. The variable domain in full, completed from reference TRBV5-1 and TRBJ2-6, reads KAGVTQTPRYLIKTRGQQVTLSCSPISGHRSVSWYQQTPGQGLQFLFEYFSETQRNKGNFPGRFSGRQFSNSRSEMNVSTLELGDSALYLCASSLVGSIGANVLTFGAGSRLTVL.

CDR3 coding DNA: TGTGCCAGCAGGCTCGACAGGGGAGAAGGAGATACGCAGTATTTT. Translated, it gives CASRLDRGEGDTQYF. The rearrangement uses TRBV27 and TRBJ2-3, with 8 bases matching TRBD1. The CDR3 loop spans 15 amino acids. V was pared by 6 bases and J by 5 bases, with 10 bases of the junction left unmatched. Looked up from germline, CDR1 is MNHEY and CDR2 is SMNVEV (reference sequence).

This chain connects TRBV19 to TRBJ2-5, with 9 bases aligning to TRBD2. The CDR3 spans 16 residues. The germline V gene encodes CDR1 LNHDA and CDR2 SQIVND (reference sequence). Trimming took 4 bases from V and 4 from J; bases not matched to a gene: 10. CDR3: CASSTLTRGRGETQYF. The CDR3 bases are TGTGCCAGTAGTACCCTGACTCGCGGGAGGGGAGAGACCCAGTACTTC.

This clone turned up a few times. J is TRBJ1-1 and V is TRBV3-1 (or the pseudogene TRBV3-2); a weak D match, TRBD1 (5 bases). The V and J ends lost 1 base and 1 base respectively, with 10 bases between them. The CDR3 loop spans 15 amino acids. From germline, CDR1 is LGHDT and CDR2 YNNKEL (reference sequence). The CDR3 sequence is CASSQAGGENTEAFF. DNA of the CDR3: TGTGCCAGCAGCCAAGCGGGAGGGGAGAACACTGAAGCTTTCTTT.

The rearrangement joins TRBV5-1 to TRBJ1-1; D is unclear. The CDR3 runs 14 residues. Germline CDR1 and CDR2: SGHRS and YFSETQ. The V end was cut by 2 bases, the J end by 0 bases, with 8 bases between. CDR3 protein: CASSFGTLNTEAFF. The CDR3 DNA sequence: TGCGCCAGCAGCTTCGGTACCTTGAACACTGAAGCTTTCTTT.

The chain couples TRBV7-9 to TRBJ1-4; possible D gene TRBD1, 6 bases. CDR3 size: 17 residues. Germline values: CDR1 SEHNR, CDR2 FQNEAQ (reference sequence). V was shortened by 4 bases and J by 8 bases, with 23 bases between the two germline ends. CDR3 nucleotide sequence: TGTGCCAGCAGCTACCTTTCGGGGGGGCCAAGGTCCGAAAAACTGTTTTTT. It translates to CASSYLSGGPRSEKLFF.

The V gene is TRBV21-1, the J gene TRBJ1-5. TRBV21-1 is classified as a pseudogene. The CDR3 runs to 18 residues. This CDR3 is CASSTRTLPREFNQPQHF. As DNA, the CDR3 is TGTGCCAGCAGCACCCGGACGCTACCAAGGGAGTTTAATCAGCCCCAGCATTTT.

This clone was seen only a few times. The V and J genes are TRBV4-1 and TRBJ1-6; possible D gene TRBD1, 5 bases. Trimming took off 0 bases at V and 7 bases at J, with 13 bases between the two ends. CDR3 length: 16 residues. Germline CDR1 and CDR2: MGHRA and YSYEKL. DNA of the CDR3: TGCGCCAGCAGCCAAGATCGGGGGGTGGGAAATTCACCCCTCCACTTT. Amino acid sequence: CASSQDRGVGNSPLHF.

This chain links TRBV7-2 with TRBJ2-7, with 7 bases aligning to TRBD2. Trimming cost V 5 bases and J 2 bases; bases outside gene matches: 6. CDR3 length: 14 amino acids. The germline V gene has CDR1 SGHTA and CDR2 FQGNSA. The CDR3 region is CASSPTGTTYEQYF. The CDR3 bases are TGTGCCAGCAGCCCAACCGGGACTACCTACGAGCAGTACTTC. Full variable domain (outside the CDR3, taken from reference TRBV7-2 and TRBJ2-7): GAGVSQSPSNKVTEKGKDVELRCDPISGHTALYWYRQSLGQGLEFLIYFQGNSAPDKSGLPSDRFSAERTGGSVSTLTIQRTQQEDSAVYLCASSPTGTTYEQYFGPGTRLTVT.